The sequence of this TCR beta chain was determined in a study of T cells after yellow fever vaccination. Study-wide points: Reappearance after the booster was observed for most primary-vaccination clones (96% CD4, about 91% CD8). Researchers noted that a small share of clonotypes showed up in both CD4 and CD8 compartments. Abundant bulk-population clonotypes could contaminate the FACS-sorted repertoires.

To note about this clonotype: What it binds is not known.

5'RACE template switching produced TCR cDNA carrying a universal primer site and UMIs. TCRdb re-analysed the 5' RACE reads in MiXCR, keeping a single row per CDR3 protein. The sample includes hundreds of thousands of distinct CDR3 sequences, about 12% of them seen just once. Germline CDR1 reads SEHNR; CDR2 reads FQNEAQ (reference sequence). Trimming pared 5 bases from V and 1 base from J, leaving 17 bases between. The CDR3 is 17 amino acids. This chain connects TRBV7-9 to TRBJ2-2; D perhaps matches TRBD2 (5 bases). The material sequenced was PBMCs, taken on the day of the yellow fever booster vaccination. The source is a young man who received the YFV17D yellow fever vaccine. CDR3 bases: TGTGCCAGCAGCCCATCTAAGAGGGAGATGAACACCGGGGAGCTGTTTTTT. This gives the protein CASSPSKREMNTGELFF.